The 14 T cell receptor beta chains below come from one sample, sequenced in a study of technical replicates of blood from several donors. Sequencing was performed with immunoSEQ multiplex PCR; in TCRdb, only in-frame clones are kept and a portion is missing. Seen here are about 72,000 clones, around 95% observed once, and the top ten hold 0.24%. Input material: T cells isolated from PBMCs. These receptors originate from a human donor in good health.

The genes are TRBV19 and TRBJ1-1; TRBD1 agrees at 7 bases. V lost 7 bases to trimming and J lost 12 bases; unmatched junction nucleotides: 20. Germline CDR1 reads LNHDA; CDR2 reads SQIVND (reference sequence). The CDR3 length is 15 residues. The CDR3 sequence: CASNENRQGLPLSFF. CDR3 bases: TGTGCCAGTAACGAAAACAGACAGGGCCTCCCTCTATCTTTCTTT. Supplemented by reference TRBV19 and TRBJ1-1, the full variable domain reads DGGITQSPKYLFRKEGQNVTLSCEQNLNHDAMYWYRQDPGQGLRLIYYSQIVNDFQKGDIAEGYSVSREKKESFPLTVTSAQKNPTAFYLCASNENRQGLPLSFFGQGTRLTVV.

The J gene is TRBJ2-2, the V gene TRBV7-6; 8 nucleotides match TRBD2. Looked up from germline, CDR1 is SGHVS and CDR2 is FNYEAQ. J was trimmed by 5 bases and V by 3 bases; bases with no gene match: 5. This CDR3 is 15 amino acids long. The CDR3: CASSLAGGLTGELFF. The CDR3 DNA reads as TGTGCCAGCAGCTTGGCGGGAGGCCTAACCGGGGAGCTGTTTTTT.

This clone was counted once. The chain is built from TRBV12-5 and TRBJ2-3; a weak D match, TRBD1 (6 bases). Germline-derived CDR1 and CDR2 are LGHNT and FRNRAP. The CDR3 is 14 amino acids. V dropped 5 bases and J dropped 4 bases, with 13 bases sitting between them. CDR3 amino acids: CASGPGVTPDTQYF. DNA for the CDR3: TGTGCTAGTGGTCCAGGGGTCACCCCAGATACGCAGTATTTT. Full variable domain (rest looked up from reference TRBV12-5 and TRBJ2-3): DARVTQTPRHKVTEMGQEVTMRCQPILGHNTVFWYRQTMMQGLELLAYFRNRAPLDDSGMPKDRFSAEMPDATLATLKIQPSEPRDSAVYFCASGPGVTPDTQYFGPGTRLTVL.

The chain employs TRBV7-2 and TRBJ2-7, with TRBD2 matching 9 bases. This CDR3 contains 14 residues. V lost 6 bases, J lost 5 bases, and 8 bases stayed unmatched. Germline-derived CDR1 and CDR2 are SGHTA and FQGNSA. Here the CDR3 reads CASRRGGRANEQYF. In DNA form, the CDR3 reads TGTGCCAGCAGGAGAGGCGGGAGGGCCAACGAGCAGTACTTC.

This chain connects TRBV11-2 to TRBJ2-7; no clear D gene. V was pared by 1 base and J by 4 bases, with 8 bases between. Germline loops: CDR1 SGHAT, CDR2 FQNNGV. The CDR3 has 13 residues. CDR3 nucleotides: TGTGCCAGCAGCTTAGTACGAGATTACGAGCAGTACTTC. This translates into CASSLVRDYEQYF.

This chain uses TRBV5-4 with TRBJ2-3, with D tentatively TRBD2 (7 bases). Deletions cut 0 bases from V and 2 bases from J, with 13 bases between. Germline V gives CDR1 SGHNT, CDR2 YYREEE (reference sequence). This CDR3 contains 16 residues. CDR3 protein: CASSLGRGGNTDTQYF. DNA for the CDR3: TGTGCCAGCAGCTTGGGAAGGGGGGGGAACACAGATACGCAGTATTTT.

The gene calls are TRBV5-1 and TRBJ2-7, with D possibly TRBD2 on 6 matching bases. Trimming took 4 bases from V and 3 from J, leaving 8 bases between them. The CDR3 consists of 12 residues. The germline V gene encodes CDR1 SGHRS and CDR2 YFSETQ. CDR3 in amino acids: CASSADYYEQYF. Written as DNA, the CDR3 is TGCGCCAGCAGCGCGGACTACTACGAGCAGTACTTC.

This clone was observed a single time. The V gene is TRBV18, the J gene TRBJ2-2; the match to TRBD1 covers 8 bases. Per the germline V gene, CDR1 is KGHSH and CDR2 is LQKENI. The J segment lost 4 bases and the V segment lost 6 bases, leaving 7 bases of the junction unmatched. This CDR3 has 15 residues. The CDR3 spells CASSLGTGGTGELFF. Here the CDR3 DNA reads TGTGCCAGCTCGCTCGGAACAGGGGGCACCGGGGAGCTGTTTTTT. Using reference TRBV18 and TRBJ2-2 for the parts outside the CDR3, the full variable domain is NAGVMQNPRHLVRRRGQEARLRCSPMKGHSHVYWYRQLPEEGLKFMVYLQKENIIDESGMPKERFSAEFPKEGPSILRIQQVVRGDSAAYFCASSLGTGGTGELFFGEGSRLTVL.

V usage is TRBV11-2 and J usage is TRBJ2-1; TRBD2 agrees at 11 bases. CDR3 size: 15 residues. CDR1 is SGHAT and CDR2 is FQNNGV in the germline V gene. The junction had 0 bases not matched to a gene; V was cut back by 1 base and J by 4 bases. The CDR3 sequence: CASSLGTSGYNEQFF. CDR3 in DNA: TGTGCCAGCAGCTTAGGGACTAGCGGGTACAATGAGCAGTTCTTC.

This clone was observed a single time. This sequence joins TRBV2 and TRBJ1-6; TRBD1 matches at 7 bases. Germline-derived CDR1 and CDR2 are SNHLY and FYNNEI. CDR3 length equals 16 residues. The trim removed 10 bases at V and 1 base at J, leaving 10 bases unmatched. The CDR3 loop reads CATRPGRGSYNSPLHF. For the CDR3, the DNA is TGTGCCACCCGCCCGGGCAGGGGGTCCTATAATTCACCCCTCCACTTT. The variable domain in full, completed from reference TRBV2 and TRBJ1-6, reads EPEVTQTPSHQVTQMGQEVILRCVPISNHLYFYWYRQILGQKVEFLVSFYNNEISEKSEIFDDQFSVERPDGSNFTLKIRSTKLEDSAMYFCATRPGRGSYNSPLHFGNGTRLTVT.

In this sample, this clone turned up once. The chain couples TRBV7-9 to TRBJ1-5; maybe TRBD1 (5 bases). From germline, CDR1 is SEHNR and CDR2 FQNEAQ (reference sequence). The CDR3 length is 15 residues. Deletions cut 5 bases from V and 2 bases from J, with 13 bases between. In DNA form, the CDR3 reads TGTGCCAGCAGCGGGTATGACAGCCGCAATCAGCCCCAGCATTTT. This encodes CASSGYDSRNQPQHF.

This chain uses TRBV6-5 with TRBJ1-2; a possible D gene is TRBD1 (6 bases). The CDR3 is 14 residues long. Trimming took off 4 bases at V and 6 bases at J, with 15 bases between the two ends. In germline, CDR1 is MNHEY, CDR2 SVGAGI. CDR3 in amino acids: CASSLAPRGHGYTF. For the CDR3, the DNA is TGTGCCAGCAGTTTAGCCCCCAGGGGCCATGGCTACACCTTC.

The J gene is TRBJ1-1, the V gene TRBV11-2; 8 nucleotides align to TRBD1. The germline V gene has CDR1 SGHAT and CDR2 FQNNGV. The ends lost 5 bases at V and 0 bases at J; junction bases unmatched: 14. The CDR3 runs to 18 residues. The CDR3 region has the DNA TGTGCCAGCAGCCCCATTGGTGGACAGGGCCTCATGAACACTGAAGCTTTCTTT. Translated: CASSPIGGQGLMNTEAFF.

This clone was counted a single time. The chain employs TRBV19 and TRBJ2-7; weak D call: TRBD1 (6 bases). The CDR3 extends over 11 amino acids. Per the germline V gene, CDR1 is LNHDA and CDR2 is SQIVND (reference sequence). CDR3 nucleotide sequence: TGTGCGACAGGACACTCCTACGAGCAGTACTTC. Translation gives CATGHSYEQYF.